This entry describes one T cell receptor beta chain. Reverse transcription of all isolated RNA meant that expressed TCRB transcripts were sequenced. TCRdb's table, derived via immunoSEQ multiplex PCR, lists solely in-frame clones and lacks some. The table shows around 190,000 clones, with 10% to 15% occurring only once. The record originates from a study of beta chain features in type 1 diabetes. The CDR3 sequence is 15 residues long. Germline V gene lookup returns CDR1 SGHAT and CDR2 FQDESV (reference sequence). Trimming at V came to 5 bases and at J to 3 bases, leaving 6 bases not matched to a gene.

This sequence was found in a woman in her late teens or twenties in good health. The genes are TRBV11-1 and TRBJ2-1; 8 nucleotides line up with TRBD1. Input material: central memory CD4+ T cells from blood. CDR3 protein: CASSAQGAYYNEQFF. The CDR3 nucleotides read TGTGCCAGCAGCGCTCAGGGGGCCTACTACAATGAGCAGTTCTTC.